The present TCR beta chain was sequenced within a study of T cell responses to AZD1222 COVID-19 vaccine. Across the whole study: Both about-4-week and about-12-week second-dose recipients were combined. The study, taken as a whole, reports: A reported finding is that nearly half of spike-specific TCRs target unmutated variant regions. White British donors predominated, females outnumbered males, and clonal diversity was possibly underestimated. With two AZD1222 doses given, Spike-specific TCR breadth and depth both rose.

Trimming cost V 5 bases and J 4 bases, with 17 bases left between them. The CDR3 extends over 15 amino acids. From germline, CDR1 is SGHVS and CDR2 FNYEAQ. Concerning this clone: No antigen is known for it.

The table came from immunoSEQ multiplex PCR; TCRdb's copy has only in-frame clones and leaves some out. The sample carries nearly 110,000 clones, under 90% recorded once. This sample comprised peripheral blood, obtained on day 0 of AZD1222 vaccination. This chain uses TRBV7-6 with TRBJ1-2; no clear D. The TCR originated in an adult in good health. The CDR3 DNA is TGTGCCAGCAGCGCAGAAGGCGGAGTATCCTATGGCTACACCTTC. It translates to CASSAEGGVSYGYTF.